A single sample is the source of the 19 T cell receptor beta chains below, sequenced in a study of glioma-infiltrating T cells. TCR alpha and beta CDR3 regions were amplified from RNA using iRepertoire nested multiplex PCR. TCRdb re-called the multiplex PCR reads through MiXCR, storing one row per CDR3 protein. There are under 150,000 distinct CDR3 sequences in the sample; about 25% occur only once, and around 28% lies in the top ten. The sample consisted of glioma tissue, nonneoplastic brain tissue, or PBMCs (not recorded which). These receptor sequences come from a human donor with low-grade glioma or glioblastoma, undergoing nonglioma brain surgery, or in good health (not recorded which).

The CDR3 sequence is CASKGRATPGELFF. CDR3 DNA sequence: TGCGCCAGCAAGGGGCGGGCCACCCCAGGGGAGCTGTTTTTT. The V call is TRBV10-2, the J call TRBJ2-2; D could derive from TRBD1 or TRBD2 (5 bases each). Germline assignment: CDR1 WSHSY and CDR2 SAAADI. This CDR3 comprises 14 residues. Trimming took off 7 bases at V and 8 bases at J, with 17 bases between the two ends.

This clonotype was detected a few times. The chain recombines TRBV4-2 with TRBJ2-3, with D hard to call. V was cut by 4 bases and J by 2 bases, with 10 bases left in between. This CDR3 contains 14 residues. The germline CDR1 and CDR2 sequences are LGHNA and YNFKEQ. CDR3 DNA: TGTGCCAGCAGCCTCCGCCCGTCCACAGATACGCAGTATTTT. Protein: CASSLRPSTDTQYF.

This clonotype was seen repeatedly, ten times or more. The CDR3 reads CASSQEMVREQFF. The CDR3 coding sequence is TGTGCCAGCAGCCAAGAAATGGTCAGAGAGCAGTTCTTC. This chain links TRBV14 with TRBJ2-1, with D unresolved. This CDR3 is 13 amino acids long. V lost 0 bases, J lost 10 bases, and 10 bases lay in between. CDR1 SGHDN and CDR2 FVKESK come from the germline V gene.

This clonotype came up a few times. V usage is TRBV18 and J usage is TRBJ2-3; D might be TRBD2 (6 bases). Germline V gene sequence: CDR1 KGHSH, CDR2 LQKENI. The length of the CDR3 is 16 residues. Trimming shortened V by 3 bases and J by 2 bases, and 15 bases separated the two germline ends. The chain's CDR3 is CASSPRDSYYTDTQYF. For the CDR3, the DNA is TGTGCCAGCTCACCCCGGGACTCTTACTACACAGATACGCAGTATTTT.

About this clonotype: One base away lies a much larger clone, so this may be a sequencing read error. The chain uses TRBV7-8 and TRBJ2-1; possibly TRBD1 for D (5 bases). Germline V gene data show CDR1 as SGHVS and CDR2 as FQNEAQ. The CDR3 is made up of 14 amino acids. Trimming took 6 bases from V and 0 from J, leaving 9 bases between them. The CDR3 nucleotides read TGTGCCAGCAGGGCTGACAGCTCCTACAATGAGCAGTTCTTC. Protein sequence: CASRADSSYNEQFF.

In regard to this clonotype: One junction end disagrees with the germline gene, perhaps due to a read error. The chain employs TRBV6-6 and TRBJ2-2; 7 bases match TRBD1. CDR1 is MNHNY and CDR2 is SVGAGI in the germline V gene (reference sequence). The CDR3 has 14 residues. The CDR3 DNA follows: TGTGCCAGCAGCTTAACAGGGGACACCTGGGAGCTGTTTTTT. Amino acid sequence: CASSLTGDTWELFF.

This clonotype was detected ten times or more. CDR3 bases: TGTGCCAGCAGCTTAGGGCGGTACATGGACACCGGGGAGCTGTTTTTT. Translating gives CASSLGRYMDTGELFF. The V call is TRBV7-9, the J call TRBJ2-2; D unclear. V gave up 1 base and J gave up 3 bases, with 12 bases separating them. This CDR3 contains 16 residues. The germline V gene has CDR1 SEHNR and CDR2 FQNEAQ (reference sequence).

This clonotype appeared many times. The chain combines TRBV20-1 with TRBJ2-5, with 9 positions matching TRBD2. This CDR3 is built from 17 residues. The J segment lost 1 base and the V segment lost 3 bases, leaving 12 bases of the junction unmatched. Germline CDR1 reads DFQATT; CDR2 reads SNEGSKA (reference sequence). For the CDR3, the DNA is TGCAGTGCTAGGCCGGGACTAGCCGGGCTCGGCCAAGAGACCCAGTACTTC. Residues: CSARPGLAGLGQETQYF.

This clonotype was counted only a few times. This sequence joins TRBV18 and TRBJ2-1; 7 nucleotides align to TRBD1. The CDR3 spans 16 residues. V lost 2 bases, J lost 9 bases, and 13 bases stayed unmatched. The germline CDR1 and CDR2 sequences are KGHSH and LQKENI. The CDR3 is CASSPGERTRDSEQFF. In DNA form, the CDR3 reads TGTGCCAGCTCACCAGGTGAAAGGACACGGGACAGTGAGCAGTTCTTC.

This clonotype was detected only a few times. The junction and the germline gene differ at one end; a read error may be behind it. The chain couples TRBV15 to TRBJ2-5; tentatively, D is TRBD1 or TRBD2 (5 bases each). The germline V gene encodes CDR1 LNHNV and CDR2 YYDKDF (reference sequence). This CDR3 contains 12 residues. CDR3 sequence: CASSLGTETQYF. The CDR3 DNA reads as TGTGCCTCCAGTTTGGGGACCGAGACCCAGTACTTC.

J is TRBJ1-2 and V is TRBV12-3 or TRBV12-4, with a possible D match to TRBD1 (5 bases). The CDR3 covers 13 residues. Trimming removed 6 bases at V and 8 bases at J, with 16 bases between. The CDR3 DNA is TGTGCCAGCAGCCCGGACACCAGAGCAGGCTACACCTTC. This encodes CASSPDTRAGYTF.

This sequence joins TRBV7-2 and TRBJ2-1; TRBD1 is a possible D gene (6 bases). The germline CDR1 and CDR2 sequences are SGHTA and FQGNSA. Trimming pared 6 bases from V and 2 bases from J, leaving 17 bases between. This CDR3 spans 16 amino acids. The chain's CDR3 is CASSQEAGVPYNEQFF. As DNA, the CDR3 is TGTGCCAGCAGTCAGGAGGCAGGGGTTCCCTACAATGAGCAGTTCTTC.

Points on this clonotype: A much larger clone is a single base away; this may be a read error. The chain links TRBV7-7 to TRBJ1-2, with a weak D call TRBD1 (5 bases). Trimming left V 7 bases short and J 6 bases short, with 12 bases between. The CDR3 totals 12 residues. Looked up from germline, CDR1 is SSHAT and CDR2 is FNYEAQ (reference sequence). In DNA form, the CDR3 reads TGTGCCAGCAAAAGACAGAACCATGGCTACACCTTC. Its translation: CASKRQNHGYTF.

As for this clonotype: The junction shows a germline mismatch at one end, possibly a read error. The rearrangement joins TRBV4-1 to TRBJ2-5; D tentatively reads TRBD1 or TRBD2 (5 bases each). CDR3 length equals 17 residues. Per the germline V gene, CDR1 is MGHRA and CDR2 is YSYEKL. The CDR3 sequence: CSSSQGTPGPTGETQYF. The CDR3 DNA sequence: TGCTCCAGCAGCCAAGGGACCCCGGGCCCCACGGGGGAGACCCAGTACTTC.

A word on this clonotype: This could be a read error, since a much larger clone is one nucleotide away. CDR3 DNA: TGCAGTGCTTCTCAGGGGACCAGGGGTGGGCAGTTCTTC. Residues: CSASQGTRGGQFF. This chain joins TRBV20-1 and TRBJ2-1, with TRBD1 as a possible D gene (6 bases). Between the trimmed V and J ends, which lost 5 bases and 12 bases, there was a span of 20 bases. The CDR3 is made up of 13 amino acids. CDR1 is DFQATT, CDR2 SNEGSKA, per germline (reference sequence).

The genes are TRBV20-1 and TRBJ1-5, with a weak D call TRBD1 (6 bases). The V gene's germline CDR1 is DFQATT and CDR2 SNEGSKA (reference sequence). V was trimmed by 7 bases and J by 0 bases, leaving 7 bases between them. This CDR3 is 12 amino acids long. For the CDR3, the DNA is TGCAGTGTAGGGGGTAGCAATCAGCCCCAGCATTTT. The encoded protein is CSVGGSNQPQHF.

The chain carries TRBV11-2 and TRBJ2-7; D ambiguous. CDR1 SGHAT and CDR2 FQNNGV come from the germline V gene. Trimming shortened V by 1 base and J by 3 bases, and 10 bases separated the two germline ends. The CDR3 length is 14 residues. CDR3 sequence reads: CASSLVGAYYEQYV. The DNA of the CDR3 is TGTGCCAGCAGCTTAGTTGGAGCCTACTACGAGCAGTACGTC.

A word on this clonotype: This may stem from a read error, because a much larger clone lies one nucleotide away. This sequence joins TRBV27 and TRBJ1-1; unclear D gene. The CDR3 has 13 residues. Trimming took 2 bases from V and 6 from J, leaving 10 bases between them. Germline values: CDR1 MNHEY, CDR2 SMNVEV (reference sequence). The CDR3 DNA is TGTGCCAGCAGTTTAGGGCTGGACGCTGAAGCTTTCTTT. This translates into CASSLGLDAEAFF.

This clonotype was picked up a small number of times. CDR3 sequence reads: CASSYRRGGVSYGYTF. Here the CDR3 DNA reads TGTGCCAGCAGTTACCGGAGAGGGGGTGTCAGCTATGGCTACACCTTC. The J gene is TRBJ1-2, the V gene TRBV27; the D gene is possibly TRBD1 (6 bases). The length of the CDR3 is 16 residues. V lost 4 bases and J lost 4, with 19 bases in between. Germline assignment: CDR1 MNHEY and CDR2 SMNVEV (reference sequence).